The entry below gives a single TCR beta chain sequence along with its context. This clone has just a few counts. The clone's antigen remains unknown. Per-base qualities were not stored, and no clone one base away is much larger. Collaborating institutions collected whole blood in K2EDTA tubes following their own protocols. For TCRbeta analysis, collaborators shipped samples as frozen whole blood, isolated PBMCs, or DNA extracted from either of those sample types. The data derive from a study of blood T cell repertoires in COVID-19 (dated by TCRdb to 2020 to 2022). Background on the whole study: Samples from collaborators originated in the United States, Italy and Spain and spanned both the acute and convalescent phases of COVID-19. Where available, HLA class I and class II types were obtained from metadata supplied by the sample provider rather than from assay-based typing. The samples were drawn from the first 160 participants of the ongoing ImmuneRACE study and from 1,254 subjects provided by 6 global collaborators. Subjects who had been exposed to COVID-19, were actively infected with it, or had recovered from it provided the deeply sampled blood TCRbeta repertoires that made up the dataset. Nearly every sample came with metadata listing a de-identified subject ID, COVID-19 status, age in years and sex. The prospective study material was composed of cDNA or gDNA derived from T cells, B-cell-depleted T cells, or PBMCs. The repertoires were released in a freely available public database intended as a resource for research on the immune response to SARS-CoV-2. The investigation overall reported the following: The amount of clinical and demographic metadata varied by source and participant and was provided uncurated.

TCRbeta CDR3 regions were amplified from genomic DNA using the immunoSEQ Assay, a bias-controlled multiplex PCR. Processing in the source paper ran as follows. The number of nucleated cells in each sample was estimated from the amplification of reference gene primers within the assay. To quantify the absolute abundance of each unique TCRbeta CDR3 rearrangement, sequence reads were collapsed and filtered. Productive Simpson clonality was computed per sample as the square root of Simpson's diversity index over productive rearrangements. Not all clones reach the TCRdb copy of this immuneACCESS table, which keeps in-frame sequences only. Checked studies attribute under half of the gap to unresolved V genes and leave the rest unexplained. For V, J and clone size, that table is used; D and trimming come from the DNA. The sample table records more than 140,000 clones; more than 70% of these occur just once. Jointly, the top ten make up 7% to 10% of the sample.

CDR1 and CDR2 are drawn from the germline V gene: SGHDT, YYEEEE. Germline trimming amounts to 0 bases on V and 4 bases on J, with 7 as the count of junction bases outside the gene matches. Reading from cysteine to phenylalanine, the CDR3 counts 16 amino acids. Only the CDR3 DNA is retained, 48 bases long and in frame from the first base. This receptor was obtained from an older woman with acute or convalescent COVID-19. Specimen: peripheral blood. In this chain, TRBV5-6 is recombined with TRBJ2-7, and 10 bases in between align with TRBD2. The CDR3 is CASSLVSGGLRYEQYF. The sequenced DNA is TGTGCCAGCAGCTTGGTTAGCGGGGGGCTCCGATACGAGCAGTACTTC.